The 14 T cell receptor beta chains reported below all come from one sample, sequenced in a study of blood T cell repertoires in COVID-19. Libraries were prepared by immunoSEQ multiplex PCR; TCRdb keeps only in-frame clonotypes and omits some of them. The sample yields roughly 170,000 clones, about nine tenths seen once. Sequenced: peripheral blood. The receptors stem from a man between 65 and 85 years old with active or convalescent COVID-19.

The gene calls are TRBV6-6 and TRBJ1-5; tentatively, D is TRBD1 (6 bases). The length of the CDR3 is 16 residues. Per germline, CDR1 MNHNY and CDR2 SVGAGI (reference sequence). V was cut by 0 bases and J by 1 base, with 10 bases left in between. In DNA form, the CDR3 reads TGTGCCAGCAGTTACTCAGGGGGATGGAGCAATCAGCCCCAGCATTTT. Translation gives CASSYSGGWSNQPQHF.

This clone has only one observation. This chain uses TRBV4-2 with TRBJ2-6; TRBD2 is a possible D gene (6 bases). The CDR3 has 17 amino acids. The germline V gene has CDR1 LGHNA and CDR2 YNFKEQ. V lost 3 bases to trimming and J lost 2 bases, with 14 bases between them. DNA of the CDR3: TGTGCCAGCAGCCAGGGGCCCGGGGGAACTGGGGCCAACGTCCTGACTTTC. It yields the protein CASSQGPGGTGANVLTF.

This sequence joins TRBV5-4 and TRBJ2-5, with 7 nucleotides matching TRBD2. Germline V gene lookup returns CDR1 SGHNT and CDR2 YYREEE (reference sequence). The length of the CDR3 is 15 residues. V lost 3 bases and J lost 0; bases outside the gene matches: 5. CDR3 amino acids: CASSWGGRNQETQYF. The CDR3 DNA reads as TGTGCCAGCAGCTGGGGGGGACGGAACCAAGAGACCCAGTACTTC.

A remark on this clone: At one boundary the junction diverges from the germline segment, which might be a read error. V usage is TRBV7-2 and J usage is TRBJ1-1; no clear D. Germline V gene lookup returns CDR1 SGHTA and CDR2 FQGNSA. CDR3 length: 9 amino acids. The CDR3 DNA reads as TGTGCCAGCAGCTTACCCCCGGTCTTT. Its translation is CASSLPPVF.

This chain connects TRBV6-2 or TRBV6-3 to TRBJ2-1; D might be TRBD1 (6 bases). Germline V gene lookup returns CDR1 MNHEY and CDR2 SVGEGT. This CDR3 has 17 residues. Trimming pared 0 bases from V and 5 bases from J, leaving 17 bases between. The CDR3 spells CASSYSFGAAGDNEQFF. DNA for the CDR3: TGTGCCAGCAGTTACTCTTTTGGGGCGGCAGGGGACAATGAGCAGTTCTTC.

This rearrangement joins TRBV6-5 to TRBJ1-2, with D possibly being TRBD1 (5 bases). Looked up from germline, CDR1 is MNHEY and CDR2 is SVGAGI. CDR3 length equals 13 residues. The V end lost 6 bases, the J end lost 6 bases, and 14 bases lay between the germline ends. The CDR3 loop reads CASRSPGRDGYTF. The CDR3 bases are TGTGCCAGCAGATCTCCGGGCAGGGATGGCTACACCTTC.

The DNA for the CDR3 is TGTGCCAGCAGCATAGGTGGGGCGGAGGAAAAACTGTTTTTT. It encodes CASSIGGAEEKLFF. The V and J genes are TRBV28 and TRBJ1-4; D might be TRBD1 (5 bases). CDR1 and CDR2 from the germline V gene are MDHEN and SYDVKM. This CDR3 contains 14 residues. V was cut by 6 bases and J by 8 bases, with 16 bases left in between.

The chain combines TRBV18 with TRBJ1-1, with a possible D match to TRBD1 (5 bases). Trimming cost V 3 bases and J 0 bases, with 11 bases left between them. The CDR3 covers 15 residues. The V gene's germline CDR1 is KGHSH and CDR2 LQKENI. The DNA for the CDR3 is TGTGCCAGCTCACCTCAGGACACAATGAACACTGAAGCTTTCTTT. Its protein is CASSPQDTMNTEAFF.

The V gene is TRBV4-1, the J gene TRBJ2-2; 9 positions agree with TRBD1. Germline V gives CDR1 MGHRA, CDR2 YSYEKL. This CDR3 contains 16 residues. After removal of 1 base from V and 4 bases from J, the junction contained 4 bases not matched to a gene. CDR3 sequence reads: CASSQGQGEGTGELFF. The CDR3 DNA reads TGCGCCAGCAGCCAAGGACAGGGGGAAGGCACCGGGGAGCTGTTTTTT.

This chain uses TRBV9 with TRBJ2-3; D might be TRBD1 (6 bases). Trimming shortened V by 6 bases and J by 6 bases, and 17 bases separated the two germline ends. Germline V gene sequence: CDR1 SGDLS, CDR2 YYNGEE. The CDR3 consists of 14 residues. CDR3 amino acids: CASTLGGNIDTQYF. The CDR3 bases are TGTGCCAGCACCTTAGGGGGAAACATTGATACGCAGTATTTT.

The chain recombines TRBV19 with TRBJ1-5, with 9 bases that match TRBD1. J was trimmed by 0 bases and V by 8 bases; bases with no gene match: 8. The germline CDR1 and CDR2 sequences are LNHDA and SQIVND (reference sequence). This CDR3 region has 16 residues. The CDR3 region is CASSGTGFFSNQPQHF. CDR3 bases: TGTGCCAGTTCCGGGACAGGGTTTTTTAGCAATCAGCCCCAGCATTTT.

The chain links TRBV5-1 to TRBJ2-5; TRBD2 is a possible D gene (6 bases). CDR1 SGHRS and CDR2 YFSETQ come from the germline V gene. The length of the CDR3 is 14 residues. V lost 4 bases and J 5 bases, leaving 15 bases between the germline ends. As DNA, the CDR3 is TGCGCCAGCAGCCCAGGGACTTCTGGGGAGACCCAGTACTTC. Translated, it gives CASSPGTSGETQYF.

The rearrangement uses TRBV15 and TRBJ2-6; TRBD1 matches 7 bases. The CDR3 sequence is 15 residues long. V lost 7 bases and J lost 2; bases outside the gene matches: 5. Germline-derived CDR1 and CDR2 are LNHNV and YYDKDF (reference sequence). CDR3 residues: CATNKGGAGANVLTF. CDR3 sequence (DNA): TGTGCCACCAACAAAGGGGGCGCTGGGGCCAACGTCCTGACTTTC.

This chain uses TRBV9 with TRBJ2-3; 14 bases match TRBD2. The germline V gene has CDR1 SGDLS and CDR2 YYNGEE. The CDR3 runs 17 residues. V was clipped by 4 bases and J by 4 bases; unmatched bases: 8. In DNA form, the CDR3 reads TGTGCCAGCAGCCTTGGGACTAGCGGGGGTCGGGCAGATACGCAGTATTTT. It translates to CASSLGTSGGRADTQYF.